There are many counts of the clone carrying this T cell receptor (beta chain). No antigen is known for it. The sample is drawn from a study of breast tumors, draining lymph nodes, adjacent tissues. The lymph nodes were axillary draining lymph nodes from breast cancer patients. V gave up 5 bases and J gave up 6 bases, with 17 bases separating them. The CDR3 totals 14 residues. CDR1 and CDR2 (germline): SGHDN, FVKESK. TCRdb redid the calling of the multiplex PCR reads with MiXCR, one entry per CDR3 protein. This table has some 250,000 distinct CDR3 sequences, 30% to 35% appearing once. General observations from the study: Findings are consistent with lymph node origin and intratumoral expansion of most tumor T cells. Luminal-like breast cancer showed significantly higher tumor–nontumor repertoire similarity than basal-like.

V gene TRBV14 combines with J gene TRBJ2-7; maybe TRBD1 (6 bases). The sequence derives from a female donor with breast cancer. Some clones in this sample may be carry-over from other donors' samples. The sequenced sample consisted of axillary lymph node tissue. The CDR3 here is CASSVHPQGSEQYF. The CDR3 bases are TGTGCCAGCAGCGTCCACCCCCAGGGGAGCGAGCAGTACTTC.